The clone carrying this T cell receptor beta chain was detected once. Its target is not known. Germline V lookup: CDR1 SGHVS, CDR2 FNYEAQ. The CDR3 is made up of 15 amino acids. V lost 5 bases and J lost 7; bases outside the gene matches: 8. The PCR employed 60 Vbeta primers together with 13 Jbeta primers. In the authors' methods: Later reanalysis found 75 million to 100 million unique TCR beta chains, about 10 million of them shared. Data came from immunoSEQ multiplex PCR; TCRdb stores just in-frame clones and leaves some out. V, J and clone size derive from that table, while D and trimming were established from the DNA sequence. The sample lists about 230,000 clones, 70% to 85% occurring once. The data are from a study of cytomegalovirus exposure and HLA in healthy donors. Findings of the study overall: Data from an earlier analysis indicated that most TCR beta V segments were productive either about 87% or about 30% of the time. TRBV6-2, TRBV6-3 and some other V segments were unresolvable in 87-base-pair reads. 16,951 TCR beta sequences were associated with HLA alleles at 0.05 false discovery rate in a later analysis.

The receptor was isolated from a woman in her sixties in good health and CMV-seropositive. The chain has TRBV7-6 and TRBJ1-4, with TRBD1 matching over 9 bases. Sequences were obtained from PBMCs. CDR3 coding DNA: TGTGCCAGCAGCCCGGGGGACAGGGTTGGTGAAAAACTGTTTTTT. This gives the protein CASSPGDRVGEKLFF.